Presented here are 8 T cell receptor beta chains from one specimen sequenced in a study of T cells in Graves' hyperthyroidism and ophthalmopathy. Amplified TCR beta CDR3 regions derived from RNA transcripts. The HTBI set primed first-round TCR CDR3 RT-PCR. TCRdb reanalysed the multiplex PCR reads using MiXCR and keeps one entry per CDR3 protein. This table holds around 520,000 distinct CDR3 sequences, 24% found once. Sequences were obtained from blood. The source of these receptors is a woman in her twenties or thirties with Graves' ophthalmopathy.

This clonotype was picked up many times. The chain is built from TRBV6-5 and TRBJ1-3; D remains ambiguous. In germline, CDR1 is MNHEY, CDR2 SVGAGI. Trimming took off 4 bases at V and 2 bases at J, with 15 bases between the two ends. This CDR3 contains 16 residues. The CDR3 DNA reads TGTGCCAGCAGTTCTTATTACAGAGAAGCTGGAAACACCATATATTTT. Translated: CASSSYYREAGNTIYF.

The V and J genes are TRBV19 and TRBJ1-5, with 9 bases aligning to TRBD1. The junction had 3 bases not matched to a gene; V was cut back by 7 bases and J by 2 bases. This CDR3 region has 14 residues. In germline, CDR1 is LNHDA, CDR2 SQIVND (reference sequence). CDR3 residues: CASMTGGGNQPQHF. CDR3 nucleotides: TGTGCCAGTATGACAGGGGGAGGCAATCAGCCCCAGCATTTT. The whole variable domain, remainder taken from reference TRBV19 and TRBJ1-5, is DGGITQSPKYLFRKEGQNVTLSCEQNLNHDAMYWYRQDPGQGLRLIYYSQIVNDFQKGDIAEGYSVSREKKESFPLTVTSAQKNPTAFYLCASMTGGGNQPQHFGDGTRLSIL.

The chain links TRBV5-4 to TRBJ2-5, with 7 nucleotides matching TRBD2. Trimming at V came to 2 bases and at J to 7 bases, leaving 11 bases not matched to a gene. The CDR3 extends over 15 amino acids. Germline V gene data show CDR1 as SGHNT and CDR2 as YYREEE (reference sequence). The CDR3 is CASSLPAAGRGTQYF. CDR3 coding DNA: TGTGCCAGCAGCTTACCGGCAGCGGGAAGGGGGACCCAGTACTTC.

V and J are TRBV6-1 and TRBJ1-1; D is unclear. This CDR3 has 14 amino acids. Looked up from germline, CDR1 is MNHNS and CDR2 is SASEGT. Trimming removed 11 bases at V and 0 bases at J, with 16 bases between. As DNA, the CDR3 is TGTGCCGTCGCCCGGGAATTCCTGAACACTGAAGCTTTCTTT. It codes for CAVAREFLNTEAFF.

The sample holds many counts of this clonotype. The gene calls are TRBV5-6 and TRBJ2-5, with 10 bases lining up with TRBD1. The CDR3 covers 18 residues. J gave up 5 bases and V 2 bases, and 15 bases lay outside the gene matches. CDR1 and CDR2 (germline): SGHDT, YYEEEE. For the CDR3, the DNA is TGTGCCAGCAGCTTACTCCCGGGACAGGGGAACGTGTTGGAGACCCAGTACTTC. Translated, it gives CASSLLPGQGNVLETQYF.

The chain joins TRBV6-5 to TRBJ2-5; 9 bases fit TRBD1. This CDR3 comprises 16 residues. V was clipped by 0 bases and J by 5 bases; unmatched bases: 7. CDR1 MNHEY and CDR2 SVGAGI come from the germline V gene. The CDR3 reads CASSYSGTGYQETQYF. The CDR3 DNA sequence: TGTGCCAGCAGTTACTCCGGGACAGGGTATCAGGAGACCCAGTACTTC.

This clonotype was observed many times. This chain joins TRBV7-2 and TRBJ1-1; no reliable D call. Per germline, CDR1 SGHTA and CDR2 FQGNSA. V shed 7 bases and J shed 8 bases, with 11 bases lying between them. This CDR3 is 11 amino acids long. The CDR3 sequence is CASTLTEEAFF. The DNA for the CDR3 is TGTGCCAGCACTCTTACAGAAGAAGCTTTCTTT.

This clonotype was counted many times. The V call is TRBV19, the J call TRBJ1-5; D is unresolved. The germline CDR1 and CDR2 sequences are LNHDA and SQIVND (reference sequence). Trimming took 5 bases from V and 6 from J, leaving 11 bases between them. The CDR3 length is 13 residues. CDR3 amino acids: CASSDHRGQPQHF. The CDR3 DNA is TGTGCCAGTAGTGATCATCGGGGTCAGCCCCAGCATTTT.